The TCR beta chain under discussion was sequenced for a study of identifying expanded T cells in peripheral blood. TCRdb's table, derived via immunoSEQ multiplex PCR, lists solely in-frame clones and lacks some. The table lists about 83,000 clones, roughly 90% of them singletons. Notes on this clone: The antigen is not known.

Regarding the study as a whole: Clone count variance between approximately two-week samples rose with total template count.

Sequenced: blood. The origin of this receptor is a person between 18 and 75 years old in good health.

The CDR3 bases are TGCGCCAGCAGCCCCAGAGCTACCGGGGAGCTGTTTTTT. The encoded protein is CASSPRATGELFF. The rearrangement uses TRBV5-1 and TRBJ2-2; the D is unclear. Germline V gene lookup returns CDR1 SGHRS and CDR2 YFSETQ. The CDR3 loop spans 13 amino acids. Trimming removed 4 bases at V and 5 bases at J, with 9 bases between. Based on the CDR3 plus reference TRBV5-1 and TRBJ2-2, the full variable domain is KAGVTQTPRYLIKTRGQQVTLSCSPISGHRSVSWYQQTPGQGLQFLFEYFSETQRNKGNFPGRFSGRQFSNSRSEMNVSTLELGDSALYLCASSPRATGELFFGEGSRLTVL.